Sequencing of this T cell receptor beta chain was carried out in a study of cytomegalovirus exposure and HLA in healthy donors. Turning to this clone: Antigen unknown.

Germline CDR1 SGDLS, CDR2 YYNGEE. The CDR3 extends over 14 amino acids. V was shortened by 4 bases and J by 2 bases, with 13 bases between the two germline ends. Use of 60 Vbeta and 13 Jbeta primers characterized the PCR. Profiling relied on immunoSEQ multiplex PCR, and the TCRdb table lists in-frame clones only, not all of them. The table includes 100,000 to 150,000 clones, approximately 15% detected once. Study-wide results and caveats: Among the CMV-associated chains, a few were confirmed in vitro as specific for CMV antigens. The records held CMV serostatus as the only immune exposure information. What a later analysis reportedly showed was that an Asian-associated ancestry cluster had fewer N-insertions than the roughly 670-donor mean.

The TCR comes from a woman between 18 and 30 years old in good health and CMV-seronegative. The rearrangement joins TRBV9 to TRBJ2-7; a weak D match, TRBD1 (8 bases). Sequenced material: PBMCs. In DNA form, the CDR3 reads TGTGCCAGCAGCAAAGCGGGACAGGCCTACGAGCAGTACTTC. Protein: CASSKAGQAYEQYF.